The T cell receptor (beta chain) under discussion was sequenced for a study of T cell changes during pregnancy in multiple sclerosis. Assay: immunoSEQ multiplex PCR; the TCRdb copy retains only in-frame clones and omits some. The table shows 85,000 to 130,000 clones, with around 94% occurring only once. CDR1 is SGHDT, CDR2 YYEEEE, per germline. This CDR3 comprises 16 residues. Trimming took off 1 base at V and 3 bases at J, with 13 bases between the two ends. The material sequenced was peripheral blood, taken in the second trimester of pregnancy. The chain couples TRBV5-6 to TRBJ2-2, with a possible D match to TRBD2 (5 bases). The sequence was collected from a female donor with multiple sclerosis, enrolled in a pregnancy study. CDR3 residues: CASSLYAWRDTGELFF. The CDR3 bases are TGTGCCAGCAGCTTGTATGCGTGGCGGGACACCGGGGAGCTGTTTTTT.